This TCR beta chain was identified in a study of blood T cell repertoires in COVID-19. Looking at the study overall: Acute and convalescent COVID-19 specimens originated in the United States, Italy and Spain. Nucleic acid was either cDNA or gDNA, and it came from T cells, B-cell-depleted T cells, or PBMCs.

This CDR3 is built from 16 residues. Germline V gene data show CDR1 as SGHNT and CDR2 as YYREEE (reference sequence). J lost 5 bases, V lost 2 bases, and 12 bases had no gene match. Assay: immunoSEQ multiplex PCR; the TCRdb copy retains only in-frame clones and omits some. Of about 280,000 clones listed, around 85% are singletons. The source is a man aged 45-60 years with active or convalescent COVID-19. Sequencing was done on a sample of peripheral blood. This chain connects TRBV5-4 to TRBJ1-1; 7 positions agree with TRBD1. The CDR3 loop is CASSFPRERGRTEAFF. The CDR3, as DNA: TGTGCCAGCAGCTTTCCCCGGGAGAGGGGGCGGACTGAAGCTTTCTTT. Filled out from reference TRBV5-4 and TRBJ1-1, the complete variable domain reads ETGVTQSPTHLIKTRGQQVTLRCSSQSGHNTVSWYQQALGQGPQFIFQYYREEENGRGNFPPRFSGLQFPNYSSELNVNALELDDSALYLCASSFPRERGRTEAFFGQGTRLTVV.